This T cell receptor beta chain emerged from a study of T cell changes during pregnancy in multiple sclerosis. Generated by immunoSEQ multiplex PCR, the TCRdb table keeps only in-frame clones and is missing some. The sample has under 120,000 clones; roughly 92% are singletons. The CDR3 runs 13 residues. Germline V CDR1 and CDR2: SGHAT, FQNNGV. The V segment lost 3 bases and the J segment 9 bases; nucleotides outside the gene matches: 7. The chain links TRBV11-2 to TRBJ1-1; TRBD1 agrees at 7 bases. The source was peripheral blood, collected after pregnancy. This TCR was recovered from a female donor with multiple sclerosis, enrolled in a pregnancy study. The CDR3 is CASSFSGTEQAFF. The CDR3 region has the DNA TGTGCCAGCAGCTTTTCCGGGACAGAGCAAGCTTTCTTT. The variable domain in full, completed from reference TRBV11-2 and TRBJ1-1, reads EAGVAQSPRYKIIEKRQSVAFWCNPISGHATLYWYQQILGQGPKLLIQFQNNGVVDDSQLPKDRFSAERLKGVDSTLKIQPAKLEDSAVYLCASSFSGTEQAFFGQGTRLTVV.